The 5 T cell receptor beta chains listed next were all sequenced from one sample in a study of cytomegalovirus exposure and HLA in healthy donors. The PCR made use of 60 Vbeta and 13 Jbeta primers. The assay was immunoSEQ multiplex PCR, and TCRdb's table has in-frame clones only and misses some. Of 150,000 to 200,000 clones in the sample, approximately 67% are singletons; the top ten hold around 4.5%. The sequencing input was PBMCs. The receptors stem from a woman aged 18 to 35 in good health and CMV-seropositive.

The chain recombines TRBV28 with TRBJ2-3; weak D call: TRBD2 (6 bases). The V gene's germline CDR1 is MDHEN and CDR2 SYDVKM. The CDR3 runs 18 residues. V was clipped by 10 bases and J by 1 base, with 27 bases between them. CDR3 in amino acids: CATRSPRGFTGGTDTQYF. The CDR3 nucleotides are TGTGCCACTAGGTCCCCTCGGGGGTTTACGGGGGGCACAGATACGCAGTATTTT. The full variable domain, with the rest looked up from reference TRBV28 and TRBJ2-3, is DVKVTQSSRYLVKRTGEKVFLECVQDMDHENMFWYRQDPGLGLRLIYFSYDVKMKEKGDIPEGYSVSREKKERFSLILESASTNQTSMYLCATRSPRGFTGGTDTQYFGPGTRLTVL.

The V gene is TRBV25-1, the J gene TRBJ2-7; TRBD1 aligns across 8 bases. The germline CDR1 and CDR2 sequences are MGHDK and SYGVNS. V gave up 7 bases and J gave up 6 bases; unmatched junction bases: 5. The CDR3 loop spans 12 amino acids. In DNA, the CDR3 is TGTGCCAGCACCCGAACAGGGGGCGAGCAGTACTTC. Encoded protein: CASTRTGGEQYF.

The chain has TRBV2 and TRBJ2-1; unclear D gene. Germline CDR1 reads SNHLY; CDR2 reads FYNNEI. CDR3 length: 15 amino acids. The ends were cut back, 6 bases at V and 4 bases at J, with 16 bases in the middle. The CDR3 loop reads CASSPNSIAYNEQFF. For the CDR3, the DNA is TGTGCCAGCAGCCCCAATAGCATTGCATACAATGAGCAGTTCTTC. The variable domain in full, completed from reference TRBV2 and TRBJ2-1, reads EPEVTQTPSHQVTQMGQEVILRCVPISNHLYFYWYRQILGQKVEFLVSFYNNEISEKSEIFDDQFSVERPDGSNFTLKIRSTKLEDSAMYFCASSPNSIAYNEQFFGPGTRLTVL.

The CDR3, as DNA: TGTGCCAGCAGCGCAGCCGGGACAGAGATTACCTATGGCTACACCTTC. Amino acid sequence: CASSAAGTEITYGYTF. V usage is TRBV7-2 and J usage is TRBJ1-2, with 7 bases matching TRBD1. Germline values: CDR1 SGHTA, CDR2 FQGNSA. This CDR3 is 16 amino acids long. V was clipped by 5 bases and J by 4 bases; unmatched bases: 13.

V is TRBV27 and J is TRBJ2-5; 9 positions match TRBD2. Per the germline V gene, CDR1 is MNHEY and CDR2 is SMNVEV (reference sequence). V was clipped by 8 bases and J by 4 bases; unmatched bases: 17. The CDR3 is 17 amino acids. The CDR3: CASSPSGVYRLRETQYF. The CDR3 region has the DNA TGTGCCAGCTCCCCTAGCGGGGTGTACCGCCTACGAGAGACCCAGTACTTC.